This T cell receptor (beta chain) emerged from a study of T cell changes during pregnancy in multiple sclerosis. Only in-frame clones appear in the TCRdb table, and some are missing; sequencing was by immunoSEQ multiplex PCR. The table lists around 45,000 clones, roughly nine tenths of them singletons. Germline V gene lookup returns CDR1 SGHKS and CDR2 YYEKEE (reference sequence). The CDR3 spans 14 residues. V lost 0 bases and J 5 bases, leaving 8 bases between the germline ends. The sequencing used CD8+ T cells from peripheral blood mononuclear cells, collected in the second trimester of pregnancy. The chain couples TRBV5-5 to TRBJ1-4, with a weak D call TRBD1 (6 bases). This clonotype was obtained from a female donor with multiple sclerosis, enrolled in a pregnancy study. The CDR3, as DNA: TGTGCCAGCAGCTTGGGGCAGGGGAATGAAAAACTGTTTTTT. Translating gives CASSLGQGNEKLFF.